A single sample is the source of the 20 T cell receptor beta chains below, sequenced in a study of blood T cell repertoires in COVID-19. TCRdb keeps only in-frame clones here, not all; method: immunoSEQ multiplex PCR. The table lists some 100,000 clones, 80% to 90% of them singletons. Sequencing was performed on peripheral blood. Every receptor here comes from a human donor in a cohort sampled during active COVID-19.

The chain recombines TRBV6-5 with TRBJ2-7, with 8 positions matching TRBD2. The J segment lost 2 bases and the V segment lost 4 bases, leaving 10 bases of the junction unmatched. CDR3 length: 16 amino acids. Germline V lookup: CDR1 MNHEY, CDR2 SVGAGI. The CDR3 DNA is TGTGCCAGCAGTTCGAACCTAGCGGGTAAGCCCTACGAGCAGTACTTC. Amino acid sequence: CASSSNLAGKPYEQYF.

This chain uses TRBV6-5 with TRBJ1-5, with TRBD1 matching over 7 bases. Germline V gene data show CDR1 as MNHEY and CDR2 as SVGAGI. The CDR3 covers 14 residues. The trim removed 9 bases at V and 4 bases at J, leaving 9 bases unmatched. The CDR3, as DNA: TGTGCCAGGAGGACAGGCCGAAAAAATCAGCCCCAGCATTTT. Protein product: CARRTGRKNQPQHF.

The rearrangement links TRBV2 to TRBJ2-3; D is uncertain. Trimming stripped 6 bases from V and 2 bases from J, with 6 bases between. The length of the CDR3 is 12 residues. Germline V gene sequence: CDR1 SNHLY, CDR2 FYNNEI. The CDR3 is CASRELTDTQYF. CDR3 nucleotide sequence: TGTGCCAGCAGGGAACTCACAGATACGCAGTATTTT.

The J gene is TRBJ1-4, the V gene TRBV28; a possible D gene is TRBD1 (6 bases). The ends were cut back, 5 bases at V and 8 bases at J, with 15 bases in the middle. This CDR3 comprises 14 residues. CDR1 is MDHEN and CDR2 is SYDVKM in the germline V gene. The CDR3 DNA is TGTGCCAGCAGTAACCCGGGACACCGAGAAAAACTGTTTTTT. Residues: CASSNPGHREKLFF.

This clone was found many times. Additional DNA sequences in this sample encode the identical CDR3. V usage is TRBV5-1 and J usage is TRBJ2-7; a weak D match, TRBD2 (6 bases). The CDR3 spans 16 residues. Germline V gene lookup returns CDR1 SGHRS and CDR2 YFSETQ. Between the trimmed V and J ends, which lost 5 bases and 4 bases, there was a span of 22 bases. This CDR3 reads CASRLTQDWGDYEQYF. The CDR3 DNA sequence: TGCGCCAGCAGGTTGACCCAGGACTGGGGGGATTACGAGCAGTACTTC.

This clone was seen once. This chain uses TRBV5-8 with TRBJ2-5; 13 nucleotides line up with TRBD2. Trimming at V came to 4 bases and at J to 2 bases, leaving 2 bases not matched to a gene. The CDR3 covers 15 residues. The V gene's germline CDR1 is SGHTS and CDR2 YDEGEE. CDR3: CASSTGLAGQETQYF. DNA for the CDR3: TGTGCCAGCAGCACGGGACTAGCGGGGCAAGAGACCCAGTACTTC.

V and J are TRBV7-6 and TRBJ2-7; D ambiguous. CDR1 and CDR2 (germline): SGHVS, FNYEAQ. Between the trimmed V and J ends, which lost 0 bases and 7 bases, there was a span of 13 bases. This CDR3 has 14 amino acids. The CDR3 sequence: CASSLAPSLTEQYF. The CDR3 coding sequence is TGTGCCAGCAGCTTAGCCCCTAGTTTAACTGAGCAGTACTTC.

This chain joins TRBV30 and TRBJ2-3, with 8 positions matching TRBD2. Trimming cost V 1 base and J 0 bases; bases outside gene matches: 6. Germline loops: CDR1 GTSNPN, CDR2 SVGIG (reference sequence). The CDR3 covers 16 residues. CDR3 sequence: CAWSGERGSSTDTQYF. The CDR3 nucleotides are TGTGCCTGGAGTGGGGAGCGGGGGTCTAGCACAGATACGCAGTATTTT.

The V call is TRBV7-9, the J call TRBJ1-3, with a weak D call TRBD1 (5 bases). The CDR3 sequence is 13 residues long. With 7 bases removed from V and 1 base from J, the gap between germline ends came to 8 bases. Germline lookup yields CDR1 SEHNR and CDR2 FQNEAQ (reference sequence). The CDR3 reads CASTKGSGNTIYF. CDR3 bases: TGTGCCAGCACAAAGGGGTCTGGAAACACCATATATTTT.

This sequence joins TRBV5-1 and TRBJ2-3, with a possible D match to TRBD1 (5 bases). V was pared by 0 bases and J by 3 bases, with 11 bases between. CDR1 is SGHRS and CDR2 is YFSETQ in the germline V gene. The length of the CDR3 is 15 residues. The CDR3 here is CASSLVGHPTDTQYF. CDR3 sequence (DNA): TGCGCCAGCAGCTTGGTTGGACATCCGACAGATACGCAGTATTTT. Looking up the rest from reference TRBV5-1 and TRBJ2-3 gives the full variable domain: KAGVTQTPRYLIKTRGQQVTLSCSPISGHRSVSWYQQTPGQGLQFLFEYFSETQRNKGNFPGRFSGRQFSNSRSEMNVSTLELGDSALYLCASSLVGHPTDTQYFGPGTRLTVL.

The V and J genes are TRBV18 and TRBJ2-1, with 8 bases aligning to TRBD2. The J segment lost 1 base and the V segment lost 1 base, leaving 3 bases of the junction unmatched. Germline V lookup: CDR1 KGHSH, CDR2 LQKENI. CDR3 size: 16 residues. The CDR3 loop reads CASSPRGLASYNEQFF. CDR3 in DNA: TGTGCCAGCTCACCACGAGGACTAGCATCCTACAATGAGCAGTTCTTC.

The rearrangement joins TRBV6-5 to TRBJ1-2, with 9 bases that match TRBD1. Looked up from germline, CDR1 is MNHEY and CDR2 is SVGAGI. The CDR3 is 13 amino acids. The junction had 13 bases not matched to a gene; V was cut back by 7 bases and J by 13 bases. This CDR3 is CASKRQGVGAFTF. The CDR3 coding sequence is TGTGCCAGCAAACGACAGGGGGTCGGTGCCTTCACCTTC.

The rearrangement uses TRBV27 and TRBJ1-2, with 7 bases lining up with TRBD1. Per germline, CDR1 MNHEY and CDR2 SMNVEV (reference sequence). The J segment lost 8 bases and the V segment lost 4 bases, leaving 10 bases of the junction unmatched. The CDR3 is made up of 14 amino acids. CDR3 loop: CASSYKTGSSGYTF. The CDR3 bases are TGTGCCAGCAGTTATAAGACAGGGTCGAGCGGCTACACCTTC.

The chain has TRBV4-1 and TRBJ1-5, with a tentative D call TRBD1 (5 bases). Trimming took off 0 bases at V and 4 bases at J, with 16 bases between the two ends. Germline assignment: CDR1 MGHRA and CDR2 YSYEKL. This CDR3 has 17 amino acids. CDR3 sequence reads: CASSQDGGGPRNQPQHF. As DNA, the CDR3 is TGCGCCAGCAGCCAAGATGGGGGGGGTCCTAGGAATCAGCCCCAGCATTTT.

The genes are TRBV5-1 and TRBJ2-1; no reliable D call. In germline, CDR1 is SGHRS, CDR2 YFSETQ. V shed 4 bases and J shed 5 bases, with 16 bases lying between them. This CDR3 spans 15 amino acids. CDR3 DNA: TGCGCCAGCAGCAACACCGGGTCCTTTAACAATGAGCAGTTCTTC. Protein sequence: CASSNTGSFNNEQFF.

CDR3 bases: TGTGCCACCTATCACAGGGAAGACTATGGCTACACCTTC. Encoded protein: CATYHREDYGYTF. The rearrangement uses TRBV19 and TRBJ1-2; possible D gene TRBD1, 6 bases. In germline, CDR1 is LNHDA, CDR2 SQIVND (reference sequence). Trimming took off 10 bases at V and 3 bases at J, with 15 bases between the two ends. The CDR3 spans 13 residues.

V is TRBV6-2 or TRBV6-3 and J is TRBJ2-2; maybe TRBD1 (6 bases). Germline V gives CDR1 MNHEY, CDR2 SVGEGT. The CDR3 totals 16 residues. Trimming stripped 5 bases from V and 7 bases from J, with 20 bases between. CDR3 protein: CASSVPLWGLDGELFF. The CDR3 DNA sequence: TGTGCCAGCAGTGTGCCCTTGTGGGGGCTGGACGGGGAGCTGTTTTTT.

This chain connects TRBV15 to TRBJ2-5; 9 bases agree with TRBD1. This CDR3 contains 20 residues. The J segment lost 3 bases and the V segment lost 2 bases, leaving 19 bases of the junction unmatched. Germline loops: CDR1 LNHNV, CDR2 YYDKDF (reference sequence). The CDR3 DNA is TGTGCCACCAGCAGACCCCCGGGGGTACAGGGGGCCCGTCGGGAAGAGACCCAGTACTTC. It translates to CATSRPPGVQGARREETQYF.

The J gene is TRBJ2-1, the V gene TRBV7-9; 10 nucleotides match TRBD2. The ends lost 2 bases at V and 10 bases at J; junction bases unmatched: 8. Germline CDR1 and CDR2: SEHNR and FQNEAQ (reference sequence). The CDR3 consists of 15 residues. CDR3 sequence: CASSLWASGGSEQFF. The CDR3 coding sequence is TGTGCCAGCAGCTTATGGGCTAGCGGGGGCTCGGAGCAGTTCTTC.

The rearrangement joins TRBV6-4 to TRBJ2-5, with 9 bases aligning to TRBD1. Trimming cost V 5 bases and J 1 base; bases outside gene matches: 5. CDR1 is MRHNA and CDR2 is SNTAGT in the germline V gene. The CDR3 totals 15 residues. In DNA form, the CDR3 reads TGTGCCAGCAGTCTCGGGACAGGGCCCCAAGAGACCCAGTACTTC. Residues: CASSLGTGPQETQYF.